The 25 T cell receptor beta chains listed next were all sequenced from one sample in a study of molecular identifiers for immune sequencing clone quantification. TCRdb processed the PCR reads anew with MiXCR; each CDR3 protein has one entry. The table includes approximately 680,000 distinct CDR3 sequences, about 25% detected once. Material: naive CD8+ T cells from blood, with Jurkat cell RNA spiked in. The subset denotes: FACS-sorted CD8+CD4-CCR7+CD45RA+ naive T cells. The receptors were gathered from a human donor in good health. Some libraries in this study had Jurkat cell RNA spiked in.

The J gene is TRBJ2-5, the V gene TRBV7-9, with D perhaps matching TRBD1 (6 bases). Germline assignment: CDR1 SEHNR and CDR2 FQNEAQ (reference sequence). The CDR3 is 15 amino acids. Trimming stripped 5 bases from V and 1 base from J, with 14 bases between. The CDR3 region is CASSARDNSQETQYF. The CDR3, as DNA: TGTGCCAGCAGCGCAAGGGACAATAGCCAAGAGACCCAGTACTTC.

This clonotype was seen a few times. V and J are TRBV5-4 and TRBJ1-2; D remains ambiguous. Germline V CDR1 and CDR2: SGHNT, YYREEE (reference sequence). The CDR3 spans 14 residues. Trimming pared 0 bases from V and 3 bases from J, leaving 9 bases between. Here the CDR3 DNA reads TGTGCCAGCAGCTTGGGAGTAGGAGACTATGGCTACACCTTC. Protein sequence: CASSLGVGDYGYTF.

This clonotype has a handful of counts. The junction does not match germline at one end; this may be a read error. V and J are TRBV20-1 and TRBJ2-7, with D uncertain. The CDR3 totals 12 residues. CDR1 and CDR2 (germline): DFQATT, SNEGSKA (reference sequence). CDR3 amino acids: CSAHHHGYEQCF. The CDR3 DNA reads TGCAGTGCTCATCACCACGGTTACGAGCAGTGCTTC.

The rearrangement links TRBV12-3 or TRBV12-4 to TRBJ2-5, with TRBD2 identical over 14 bases. With 8 bases clipped from V and 1 base from J, the junction kept 6 bases outside the gene matches. This CDR3 has 16 amino acids. CDR3 sequence (DNA): TGTGCCAGCCGCCCTGGGACTAGCGGGGGCCAAGAGACCCAGTACTTC. It translates to CASRPGTSGGQETQYF.

The table lists this clonotype with many counts. V gene TRBV20-1 combines with J gene TRBJ2-7; TRBD1 matches 8 bases. In germline, CDR1 is DFQATT, CDR2 SNEGSKA (reference sequence). This CDR3 contains 14 residues. The V gene end was trimmed by 3 bases and the J gene end by 2 bases; junction bases not matched to a gene: 6. For the CDR3, the DNA is TGCAGTGCTAGGGGCAGGGGGCCCCCCTACGAGCAGTACTTC. This gives the protein CSARGRGPPYEQYF.

The sample holds one count of this clonotype. A much larger clone is a single base away; this may be a read error. The chain combines TRBV7-9 with TRBJ2-3; 11 bases are shared with TRBD2. Germline V gene data show CDR1 as SEHNR and CDR2 as FQNEAQ (reference sequence). The CDR3 is 17 residues long. The CDR3 sequence is CASSFRLAGTSTDMQYF. In DNA, the CDR3 is TGTGCCAGCAGCTTTAGACTAGCGGGAACTAGCACAGATATGCAGTATTTT.

This clonotype was seen many times. The CDR3 DNA reads TGCAGCGTTGTGACAGGGAACGTTAATGAAAAACTGTTTTTT. Translating it yields CSVVTGNVNEKLFF. The V gene is TRBV29-1, the J gene TRBJ1-4; 7 nucleotides match TRBD1. Germline V gene sequence: CDR1 SQVTM, CDR2 ANQGSEA. Trimming took 4 bases from V and 4 from J; bases not matched to a gene: 6. The CDR3 is made up of 14 amino acids.

About this clonotype itself: One junction end does not reproduce the germline sequence, and a read error may be involved. This chain connects TRBV5-3 to TRBJ2-5; the match to TRBD2 covers 12 bases. TRBV5-3 is filed as an ORF, its function uncertain. CDR3 length: 16 residues. The CDR3 DNA sequence: TGTGCCAGGAGCTCCCTAGCGGGAGGGCCAGGGGAGACCCAGTACTTC. It yields the protein CARSSLAGGPGETQYF.

This clonotype has at least ten counts. CDR3 amino acids: CSVRTSGTNGRNIQYF. For the CDR3, the DNA is TGCAGCGTCCGGACTAGCGGCACCAATGGGAGAAACATTCAGTACTTC. The gene calls are TRBV29-1 and TRBJ2-4; the match to TRBD2 covers 10 bases. Per germline, CDR1 SQVTM and CDR2 ANQGSEA. V was clipped by 6 bases and J by 6 bases; unmatched bases: 14. This CDR3 has 16 amino acids.

This clonotype was picked up a small number of times. This chain links TRBV7-6 with TRBJ2-5; 9 bases are shared with TRBD2. J was trimmed by 5 bases and V by 8 bases; bases with no gene match: 3. The CDR3 totals 12 residues. The V gene's germline CDR1 is SGHVS and CDR2 FNYEAQ. The CDR3 sequence is CASAGLAETQYF. CDR3 bases: TGTGCCAGCGCCGGACTAGCGGAGACCCAGTACTTC. The whole variable domain, filled in from reference TRBV7-6 and TRBJ2-5, reads GAGVSQSPRYKVTKRGQDVALRCDPISGHVSLYWYRQALGQGPEFLTYFNYEAQQDKSGLPNDRFSAERPEGSISTLTIQRTEQRDSAMYRCASAGLAETQYFGPGTRLLVL.

A remark on this clonotype: A single base separates this from a much larger clone, so it may be a read error. The CDR3 sequence: CASKGDYDEQFF. As DNA, the CDR3 is TGTGCCAGCAAGGGAGACTACGATGAGCAGTTCTTC. The rearrangement uses TRBV6-5 and TRBJ2-1, with a possible D match to TRBD2 (5 bases). The CDR3 length is 12 residues. Germline CDR1 reads MNHEY; CDR2 reads SVGAGI.

This rearrangement joins TRBV20-1 to TRBJ2-1; 13 positions match TRBD2. Germline V CDR1 and CDR2: DFQATT, SNEGSKA (reference sequence). The CDR3 is 14 amino acids. Trimming took 5 bases from V and 6 from J; bases not matched to a gene: 4. CDR3 in DNA: TGCAGTGCTTTTAGGACTAGCGGGGGCAATGAGCAGTTCTTC. Protein: CSAFRTSGGNEQFF.

This clonotype appeared many times. The CDR3 DNA is TGCGCCAGCAGCCAAGTCCTTAGGGGCGAGCAGTACTTC. Amino acids: CASSQVLRGEQYF. The chain uses TRBV4-1 and TRBJ2-7; D possibly corresponds to TRBD1 (5 bases). The length of the CDR3 is 13 residues. Germline CDR1 MGHRA, CDR2 YSYEKL. Trimming took off 1 base at V and 6 bases at J, with 10 bases between the two ends.

This clonotype has ten or more counts. This sequence joins TRBV5-1 and TRBJ1-5, with D hard to call. The CDR3 is 15 amino acids. Germline loops: CDR1 SGHRS, CDR2 YFSETQ. Between the trimmed V and J ends, which lost 4 bases and 0 bases, there was a span of 11 bases. Here the CDR3 reads CASSPAPGSNQPQHF. CDR3 DNA sequence: TGCGCCAGCAGCCCCGCTCCGGGTAGCAATCAGCCCCAGCATTTT.

This clonotype showed up many times. The chain has TRBV6-6 and TRBJ2-5; TRBD1 is a possible D gene (6 bases). This CDR3 comprises 19 residues. Looked up from germline, CDR1 is MNHNY and CDR2 is SVGAGI (reference sequence). V lost 6 bases to trimming and J lost 2 bases, with 28 bases between them. DNA for the CDR3: TGTGCCAGCAGCGGCGAGATACCGCGAGCTGACAGGCCTCAAGAGACCCAGTACTTC. This translates into CASSGEIPRADRPQETQYF.

In the case of this clonotype: A single base separates this from a much larger clone, so it may be a read error. This chain joins TRBV6-5 and TRBJ1-5; D is perhaps TRBD1 (6 bases). The germline V gene encodes CDR1 MNHEY and CDR2 SVGAGI. This CDR3 is 16 amino acids long. Trimming took 6 bases from V and 2 from J, leaving 17 bases between them. The CDR3 spells CASRLFGAGGNQPQHF. CDR3 nucleotides: TGTGCCAGCAGACTCTTCGGGGCAGGGGGCAATCAGCCCCAGCATTTT.

The chain links TRBV7-8 to TRBJ1-1; D is unresolved. The CDR3 runs to 11 residues. V lost 3 bases and J 10 bases, leaving 9 bases between the germline ends. Germline CDR1 reads SGHVS; CDR2 reads FQNEAQ. CDR3 DNA: TGTGCCAGCAGCTTCGGTTCCGGAGCTTTCTTT. Its translation: CASSFGSGAFF.

V usage is TRBV6-5 and J usage is TRBJ2-3; D unresolved. The CDR3 covers 14 residues. The V end was cut by 5 bases, the J end by 2 bases, with 11 bases between. CDR1 and CDR2 from the germline V gene are MNHEY and SVGAGI. CDR3 coding DNA: TGTGCCAGCAGTATTTACAGACCCACAGATACGCAGTATTTT. This encodes CASSIYRPTDTQYF.

This clonotype was counted between two and nine times. The rearrangement joins TRBV6-1 to TRBJ1-1; 7 bases are a match to TRBD1. V trimming: 10 bases; J trimming: 5 bases; junction bases outside the gene matches: 7. The CDR3 covers 12 residues. The V gene's germline CDR1 is MNHNS and CDR2 SASEGT. This CDR3 is CATGDSWTEAFF. The DNA of the CDR3 is TGTGCCACCGGGGACAGTTGGACTGAAGCTTTCTTT.

With regard to this clonotype: It is likely a read error, because the conserved phenylalanine at the end of the CDR3 is missing. The DNA is left out, because the CDR3 cannot be placed on it with certainty; the CDR3 is given as TCRdb lists it. This rearrangement joins TRBV5-1 to TRBJ2-7. Ends included, the CDR3 has 13 residues. The germline gives CDR1 SGHRS, CDR2 YFSETQ. The CDR3 loop reads CASSLDSGYEQSC.

A remark on this clonotype: This may be a read error, as it is one base from a much larger clone. J is TRBJ1-5 and V is TRBV6-2 or TRBV6-3; D not resolved. This CDR3 comprises 14 residues. Germline V gives CDR1 MNHEY, CDR2 SVGEGT. The CDR3 spells CACSYVGMDQPQHF. CDR3 DNA: TGTGCCTGCAGTTATGTGGGGATGGATCAGCCCCAGCATTTT.

This clonotype came up many times. The V gene is TRBV20-1, the J gene TRBJ2-3; 8 bases map to TRBD2. The CDR3 has 15 residues. In germline, CDR1 is DFQATT, CDR2 SNEGSKA (reference sequence). V lost 6 bases, J lost 4 bases, and 12 bases stayed unmatched. Here the CDR3 reads CSATSQREMADTQYF. CDR3 nucleotides: TGCAGTGCAACTAGCCAGCGGGAGATGGCAGATACGCAGTATTTT.

This clonotype appeared a few times. The chain recombines TRBV7-9 with TRBJ2-5; possibly TRBD2 for D (7 bases). The CDR3 is 14 residues long. Germline V CDR1 and CDR2: SEHNR, FQNEAQ (reference sequence). The germline V and J ends were trimmed by 5 bases and 4 bases, with 14 bases remaining between them. The CDR3 coding sequence is TGTGCCAGCAGCCCGCCGGGGGGCCCAGAGACCCAGTACTTC. Protein product: CASSPPGGPETQYF.

This clonotype has only a few counts. J is TRBJ2-7 and V is TRBV4-3; D is unclear. From germline, CDR1 is LGHNA and CDR2 YSLEER. The CDR3 consists of 14 residues. The ends were cut back, 1 base at V and 3 bases at J, with 10 bases in the middle. CDR3 DNA: TGCGCCAGCAGCCAAGGCGTCAGCCACTACGAGCAGTACTTC. This gives the protein CASSQGVSHYEQYF.

The J gene is TRBJ2-5, the V gene TRBV29-1, with a possible D match to TRBD1 (6 bases). Germline V gene data show CDR1 as SQVTM and CDR2 as ANQGSEA. V lost 6 bases, J lost 9 bases, and 20 bases lay in between. This CDR3 contains 13 residues. CDR3 loop: CSVGRTGPGAQYF. In DNA, the CDR3 is TGCAGCGTGGGCCGTACAGGCCCAGGGGCCCAGTACTTC.